This is a list of T cell receptor beta chains from one sample in a study of a mutant IDH1 vaccine in newly diagnosed glioma. Their antigen targets remain unknown. Clones were read by immunoSEQ multiplex PCR, and TCRdb kept only the in-frame ones, dropping some. The sample records fewer than 70,000 clones, approximately 86% being singletons. Specimen: PBMCs, collected from a glioma patient whose treatment included an IDH1 peptide vaccine. The receptor set was obtained from a man younger than 40 with glioma. Each CDR3 is given with its conserved first and last residue. A D gene is named only where the DNA matches it firmly. Rows give clone size only sometimes, using once, few, many, or a class for an expanded clone.

D gene: .
V gene: TRBV30
J gene: TRBJ2-5
clone size: .
CDR3 protein: CAWSGGAGRETQYF
CDR3 DNA: TGTGCCTGGAGTGGAGGGGCAGGGAGAGAGACCCAGTACTTC

D gene: .
V gene: TRBV6-1
J gene: TRBJ1-2
clone size: .
CDR3 protein: CASSRPGYGYTF
CDR3 DNA: TGTGCCAGCAGTCGTCCAGGGTATGGCTACACCTTC

D gene: TRBD2
V gene: TRBV5-1
J gene: TRBJ2-2
clone size: .
CDR3 protein: CASSLGASGANTGELFF
CDR3 DNA: TGCGCCAGCAGCTTGGGCGCTAGCGGGGCGAACACCGGGGAGCTGTTTTTT

D gene: .
V gene: TRBV7-9
J gene: TRBJ2-1
clone size: .
CDR3 protein: CASSLVRNEQFF
CDR3 DNA: TGTGCCAGCAGCTTAGTTCGTAATGAGCAGTTCTTC

D gene: .
V gene: TRBV29-1
J gene: TRBJ2-1
clone size: .
CDR3 protein: CSVFQMRYNEQFF
CDR3 DNA: TGCAGCGTTTTCCAGATGCGATACAATGAGCAGTTCTTC

D gene: .
V gene: TRBV19
J gene: TRBJ1-3
clone size: medium-sized
CDR3 protein: CASSTDTVSGNTIYF
CDR3 DNA: TGTGCCAGTAGTACGGACACCGTCTCTGGAAACACCATATATTTT

D gene: .
V gene: TRBV5-8
J gene: TRBJ1-6
clone size: .
CDR3 protein: CASSPRGGRYYNSPLHF
CDR3 DNA: TGTGCCAGCAGCCCGCGAGGGGGGCGATACTATAATTCACCCCTCCACTTT

D gene: .
V gene: TRBV30
J gene: TRBJ2-1
clone size: .
CDR3 protein: CAWMEVGGGYNEQFF
CDR3 DNA: TGTGCCTGGATGGAGGTGGGGGGCGGCTACAATGAGCAGTTCTTC

D gene: TRBD1
V gene: TRBV7-6
J gene: TRBJ1-2
clone size: .
CDR3 protein: CASSIYRDSINYGYTF
CDR3 DNA: TGTGCCAGCAGCATCTACCGGGACAGCATAAACTATGGCTACACCTTC

D gene: .
V gene: TRBV27
J gene: TRBJ2-7
clone size: .
CDR3 protein: CASSPFGGNSYEQYF
CDR3 DNA: TGTGCCAGCAGTCCCTTCGGGGGAAACTCCTACGAGCAGTACTTC

D gene: .
V gene: TRBV4-2
J gene: TRBJ2-3
clone size: .
CDR3 protein: CASSQARDLIGADTQYF
CDR3 DNA: TGTGCCAGCAGCCAAGCCCGGGACCTCATCGGGGCAGATACGCAGTATTTT

D gene: TRBD2
V gene: TRBV7-2
J gene: TRBJ2-2
clone size: .
CDR3 protein: CASSLQRGYGELFF
CDR3 DNA: TGTGCCAGCAGCTTACAGCGGGGGTACGGGGAGCTGTTTTTT

D gene: TRBD2
V gene: TRBV7-2
J gene: TRBJ2-5
clone size: once
CDR3 protein: CASSLNPAGQETQYF
CDR3 DNA: TGTGCCAGCAGCTTAAATCCAGCGGGGCAAGAGACCCAGTACTTC

D gene: .
V gene: TRBV28
J gene: TRBJ1-2
clone size: .
CDR3 protein: CASSRQDVVYGYTF
CDR3 DNA: TGTGCCAGCAGCCGACAGGATGTTGTCTATGGCTACACCTTC

D gene: .
V gene: TRBV4-3
J gene: TRBJ2-7
clone size: once
CDR3 protein: CASSQDLAYEQYF
CDR3 DNA: TGCGCCAGCAGCCAAGATCTAGCATACGAGCAGTACTTC

D gene: .
V gene: TRBV9
J gene: TRBJ2-1
clone size: once
CDR3 protein: CASSARGGEANEQFF
CDR3 DNA: TGTGCCAGCAGCGCGAGAGGGGGGGAAGCCAATGAGCAGTTCTTC

D gene: TRBD1
V gene: TRBV28
J gene: TRBJ1-1
clone size: .
CDR3 protein: CASSLAGGASGGTEAFF
CDR3 DNA: TGTGCCAGCAGTTTAGCAGGGGGCGCGAGTGGGGGCACTGAAGCTTTCTTT

D gene: .
V gene: TRBV18
J gene: TRBJ2-3
clone size: .
CDR3 protein: CASLPGRSTDTQYF
CDR3 DNA: TGTGCCAGCTTACCGGGCAGAAGCACAGATACGCAGTATTTT

D gene: TRBD1
V gene: TRBV7-9
J gene: TRBJ1-4
clone size: .
CDR3 protein: CASSYGQGGDEKLFF
CDR3 DNA: TGTGCCAGCAGCTACGGACAGGGTGGGGATGAAAAACTGTTTTTT

D gene: TRBD1
V gene: TRBV5-1
J gene: TRBJ1-6
clone size: .
CDR3 protein: CASSLVNRDRGSPLHF
CDR3 DNA: TGCGCCAGCAGCTTGGTCAACCGGGACAGGGGCTCACCCCTCCACTTT

D gene: .
V gene: TRBV15
J gene: TRBJ2-7
clone size: .
CDR3 protein: CATSTGGQVYEQYF
CDR3 DNA: TGTGCCACCAGCACCGGCGGACAAGTCTACGAGCAGTACTTC

D gene: TRBD1
V gene: TRBV10-3
J gene: TRBJ1-1
clone size: .
CDR3 protein: CAIRRGGTNTEAFF
CDR3 DNA: TGTGCCATCAGGAGAGGGGGCACGAACACTGAAGCTTTCTTT

D gene: .
V gene: TRBV11-2
J gene: TRBJ2-6
clone size: .
CDR3 protein: CASSFAAAGANVLTF
CDR3 DNA: TGTGCCAGCAGCTTCGCAGCCGCTGGGGCCAACGTCCTGACTTTC

D gene: TRBD1
V gene: TRBV6-5
J gene: TRBJ1-1
clone size: few
CDR3 protein: CASSYGQGEAFF
CDR3 DNA: TGTGCCAGCAGTTACGGACAGGGAGAAGCTTTCTTT